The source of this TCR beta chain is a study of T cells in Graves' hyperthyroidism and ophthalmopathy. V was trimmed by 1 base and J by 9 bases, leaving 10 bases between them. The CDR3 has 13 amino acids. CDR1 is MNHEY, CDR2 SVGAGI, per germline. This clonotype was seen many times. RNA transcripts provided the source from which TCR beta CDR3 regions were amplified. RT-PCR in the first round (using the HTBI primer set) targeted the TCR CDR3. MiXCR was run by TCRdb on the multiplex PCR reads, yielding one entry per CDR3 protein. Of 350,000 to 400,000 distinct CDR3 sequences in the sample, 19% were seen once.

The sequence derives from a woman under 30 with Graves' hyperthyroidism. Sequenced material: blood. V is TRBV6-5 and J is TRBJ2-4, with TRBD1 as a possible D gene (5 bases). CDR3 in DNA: TGTGCCAGCAGTTACTTGAACCAGGGCATTCAGTACTTC. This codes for CASSYLNQGIQYF.